These 18 T cell receptor beta chains originate from one sample sequenced in a study of CXCR3-negative and CXCR3-positive naive CD8 T cells (dated by TCRdb to between 2018 and 2021). The instrument was a NextSeq 550. The Human TCR Profiling Kit (MiLaboratory) was used to prepare UMI-labeled 5' RACE TRB cDNA libraries. Reads reprocessed by TCRdb are summarized as one entry per CDR3 protein sequence, and DNA is absent. This sample's table carries over 50,000 distinct CDR3 sequences. The ten largest account for approximately 0.8% of the sample. These TCRs are of unknown antigen specificity. The paper as a whole reports these results and caveats: TRB CDR3s from CXCR3-positive naive cells showed higher hydrophobicity (lower Kidera factor 4), lower energy, and higher strength and volume indices than CXCR3-negative naive cells.

Source material: naive CXCR3+ CD8+ T cells from blood. The label giving this sample's cell subset or site can be read as: CD45RO-CCR7+CD27+CD95- naive CD8+ T cells expressing CXCR3 (TNR3+). The receptor set was obtained from a human donor in good health. Some clones in this sample may be carry-over from other donors' samples.

This chain links TRBV12-3 or TRBV12-4 with TRBJ1-5; TCRdb outputs TRBD1, but without DNA this stays unchecked. There are 15 residues in the CDR3. CDR3 protein: CASSLAGDSRQPQHF.

The chain carries TRBV10-2 and TRBJ1-2; TCRdb returns TRBD1, unconfirmable since there is no DNA. Germline V gene data show CDR1 as WSHSY and CDR2 as SAAADI. This CDR3 is built from 14 residues. The CDR3: CASSENRGRDGYTF.

V gene TRBV12-3 or TRBV12-4 combines with J gene TRBJ2-7; TCRdb proposes TRBD1, but this gene call is untestable without DNA. The CDR3 totals 13 residues. The CDR3: CASSGDRTYEQYF.

The J gene is TRBJ1-5, the V gene TRBV9; TCRdb's D gene call, TRBD1, goes unchecked for lack of DNA. Germline lookup yields CDR1 SGDLS and CDR2 YYNGEE. This CDR3 is built from 16 residues. The chain's CDR3 is CASSVYPGPPNQPQHF.

The chain links TRBV7-2 to TRBJ1-5; TCRdb lists TRBD1, though no DNA is available to test this call. The germline gives CDR1 SGHTA, CDR2 FQGNSA. The CDR3 has 20 amino acids. CDR3 sequence reads: CASSPSLGGVVTGSNQPQHF. The full variable domain, in which reference TRBV7-2 and TRBJ1-5 provide the parts outside the CDR3, is GAGVSQSPSNKVTEKGKDVELRCDPISGHTALYWYRQSLGQGLEFLIYFQGNSAPDKSGLPSDRFSAERTGGSVSTLTIQRTQQEDSAVYLCASSPSLGGVVTGSNQPQHFGDGTRLSIL.

This rearrangement joins TRBV12-3 or TRBV12-4 to TRBJ2-1; TCRdb proposes TRBD1, but this gene call is untestable without DNA. CDR3 size: 14 residues. CDR3 loop: CASSLGAGVGEQFF.

The chain carries TRBV28 and TRBJ2-1; TCRdb outputs TRBD1, but without DNA this stays unchecked. The V gene's germline CDR1 is MDHEN and CDR2 SYDVKM. The CDR3 has 18 amino acids. The chain's CDR3 is CASSSYPLRQDEDNEQFF.

The V gene is TRBV29-1, the J gene TRBJ2-7; TCRdb selects TRBD1, and the lack of DNA leaves this call unchecked. The germline gives CDR1 SQVTM, CDR2 ANQGSEA. This CDR3 contains 15 residues. The CDR3 loop is CSVDAPGTASYEQYF.

The CDR3 loop reads CASSLEVIPYYEQYF. The chain is built from TRBV28 and TRBJ2-7. Germline values: CDR1 MDHEN, CDR2 SYDVKM. There are 15 residues in the CDR3.

The CDR3 spells CAWSSGIGGYEQYF. V and J are TRBV30 and TRBJ2-7; the TRBD2 assignment by TCRdb is unverifiable without DNA. Germline CDR1 GTSNPN, CDR2 SVGIG (reference sequence). The CDR3 extends over 14 amino acids.

The genes are TRBV20-1 and TRBJ2-1; TCRdb returns TRBD2, unconfirmable since there is no DNA. There are 17 residues in the CDR3. Germline CDR1 is DFQATT and CDR2 is SNEGSKA (reference sequence). CDR3 in amino acids: CSARGTSGGPDFLEQFF.

The chain links TRBV28 to TRBJ1-4; TCRdb's D call of TRBD1 is untestable without DNA. The CDR3 is 15 residues long. Germline-derived CDR1 and CDR2 are MDHEN and SYDVKM. CDR3 residues: CASRPRTDYYEKLFF.

The chain has TRBV6-6 and TRBJ2-2; TCRdb selects TRBD1, and the lack of DNA leaves this call unchecked. The CDR3 spans 18 residues. Germline V CDR1 and CDR2: MNHNY, SVGAGI (reference sequence). Here the CDR3 reads CASRTSPLEGDNTGELFF.

J is TRBJ2-1 and V is TRBV27; the D gene TCRdb calls, TRBD2, cannot be checked with no DNA. Germline CDR1 MNHEY, CDR2 SMNVEV (reference sequence). This CDR3 has 15 amino acids. The CDR3: CASSLTVRGDNEQFF.

The rearrangement uses TRBV20-1 and TRBJ2-7; TCRdb's D call, TRBD1, is unchecked because there is no DNA. The germline CDR1 and CDR2 sequences are DFQATT and SNEGSKA (reference sequence). CDR3 length: 14 amino acids. CDR3 sequence reads: CSAREGLTGDEQYF.

The chain employs TRBV4-3 and TRBJ1-1. Germline CDR1 is LGHNA and CDR2 is YSLEER. CDR3 size: 15 residues. The CDR3: CASSQWVGRNTEAFF.

This CDR3 reads CASSPSGGRLDTQYF. V and J are TRBV7-6 and TRBJ2-3; TCRdb proposes TRBD1, but this gene call is untestable without DNA. The CDR3 contains 15 residues. The germline CDR1 and CDR2 sequences are SGHVS and FNYEAQ.

The chain recombines TRBV28 with TRBJ2-7; TCRdb names TRBD2, which stays unverified in the absence of DNA. Germline V CDR1 and CDR2: MDHEN, SYDVKM. The CDR3 has 13 residues. The CDR3: CASSSMEGYEQYF.